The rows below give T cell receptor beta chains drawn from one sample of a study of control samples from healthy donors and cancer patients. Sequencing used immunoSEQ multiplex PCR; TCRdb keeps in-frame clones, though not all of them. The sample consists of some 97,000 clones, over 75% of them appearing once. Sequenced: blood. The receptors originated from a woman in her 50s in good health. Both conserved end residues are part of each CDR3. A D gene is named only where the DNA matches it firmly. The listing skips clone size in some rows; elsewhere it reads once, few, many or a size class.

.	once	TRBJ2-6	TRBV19	CASRTPSGGSGANVLTF	TGTGCCAGTAGAACACCCTCGGGCGGCTCTGGGGCCAACGTCCTGACTTTC
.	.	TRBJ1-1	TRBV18	CASSPPNVEAFF	TGTGCCAGCTCACCTCCGAACGTTGAAGCTTTCTTT
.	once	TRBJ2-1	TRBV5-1	CASSLRELYNEQFF	TGCGCCAGCAGCTTGCGGGAACTATACAATGAGCAGTTCTTC
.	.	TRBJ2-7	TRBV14	CASSQESYEQYF	TGTGCCAGCAGCCAAGAATCCTACGAGCAGTACTTC
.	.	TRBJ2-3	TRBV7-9	CASSSSIDTQYF	TGTGCCAGCAGCTCCAGTATAGATACGCAGTATTTT
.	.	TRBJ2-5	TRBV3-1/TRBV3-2	CASSGGLGTYF	TGTGCCAGCAGTGGCGGACTTGGGACGTACTTC
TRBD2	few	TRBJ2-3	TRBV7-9	CASSLGTSGNTDTQYF	TGTGCCAGCAGCTTGGGGACTAGCGGGAACACAGATACGCAGTATTTT
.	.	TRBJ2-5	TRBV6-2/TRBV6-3	CASSYSTGFGYQETQYF	TGTGCCAGCAGTTACTCGACCGGGTTCGGGTACCAAGAGACCCAGTACTTC
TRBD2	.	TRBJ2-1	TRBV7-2	CASSSTLRGLAGSYNEQFF	TGTGCCAGCAGCTCGACACTCAGGGGACTAGCGGGATCTTACAATGAGCAGTTCTTC
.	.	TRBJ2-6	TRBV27	CASSFLGANVLTF	TGTGCCAGCAGTTTCTTAGGGGCCAACGTCCTGACTTTC
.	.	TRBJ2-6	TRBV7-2	CASSSYGAGANVLTF	TGTGCCAGCAGCTCCTACGGTGCTGGGGCCAACGTCCTGACTTTC
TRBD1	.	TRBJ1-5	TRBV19	CASRDRGRVGQPQHF	TGTGCCAGTCGGGACAGGGGGCGGGTAGGCCAGCCCCAGCATTTT
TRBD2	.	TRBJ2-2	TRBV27	CATGGLGAGTNTGELFF	TGTGCCACGGGGGGACTCGGAGCGGGGACGAACACCGGGGAGCTGTTTTTT
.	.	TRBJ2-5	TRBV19	CASSILEGRGMETQYF	TGTGCCAGTAGCATCTTAGAAGGCAGGGGAATGGAGACCCAGTACTTC
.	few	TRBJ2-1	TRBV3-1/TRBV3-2	CASSQEGPGGLRYNEQFF	TGTGCCAGCAGCCAAGAGGGACCAGGGGGGCTACGATACAATGAGCAGTTCTTC
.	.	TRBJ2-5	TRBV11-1	CASQQVQETQYF	TGTGCCAGTCAACAGGTCCAAGAGACCCAGTACTTC
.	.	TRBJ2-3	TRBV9	CASSVGVGSTDTQYF	TGTGCCAGCAGCGTAGGCGTCGGGAGCACAGATACGCAGTATTTT
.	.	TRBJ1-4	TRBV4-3	CASSQDRGATNEKLFF	TGCGCCAGCAGCCAAGATCGGGGGGCGACTAATGAAAAACTGTTTTTT
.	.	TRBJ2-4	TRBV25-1	CASKAPLAKNIQYF	TGTGCCAGCAAAGCCCCGCTAGCCAAAAACATTCAGTACTTC
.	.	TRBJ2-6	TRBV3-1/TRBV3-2	CASSQVLRRGGANVLTF	TGTGCCAGCAGCCAAGTGTTGCGTCGAGGTGGGGCCAACGTCCTGACTTTC
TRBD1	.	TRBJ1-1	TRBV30	CAWSVRGQVGTEAFF	TGTGCCTGGAGTGTACGGGGACAGGTGGGCACTGAAGCTTTCTTT
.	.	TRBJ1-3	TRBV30	CAWSVQGRRGSGNTIYF	TGTGCCTGGAGTGTACAGGGCCGCCGGGGCTCCGGAAACACCATATATTTT
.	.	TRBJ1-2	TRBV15	CATSRDGANYGYTF	TGTGCCACCAGCAGGGACGGTGCTAACTATGGCTACACCTTC
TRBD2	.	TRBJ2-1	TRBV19	CASSSLTSGRDNEQFF	TGTGCCAGTAGTTCCCTTACTAGCGGGAGGGACAATGAGCAGTTCTTC
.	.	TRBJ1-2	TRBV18	CASSLGAQANYGYTF	TGTGCCAGCTCACTGGGGGCGCAAGCTAACTATGGCTACACCTTC
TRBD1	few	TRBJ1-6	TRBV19	CASRDRLLGNNSPLHF	TGTGCCAGTAGGGACAGGCTCCTCGGGAATAATTCACCCCTCCACTTT
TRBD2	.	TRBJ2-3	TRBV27	CASRTSGGLIFTDTQYF	TGTGCCAGCAGGACTAGCGGGGGGTTAATCTTCACAGATACGCAGTATTTT
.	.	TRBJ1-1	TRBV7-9	CASSLGTGLNTEAFF	TGTGCCAGCAGCTTGGGGACGGGGCTGAACACTGAAGCTTTCTTT
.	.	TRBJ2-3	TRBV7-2	CASSPNGRGTTDTQYF	TGTGCCAGCAGTCCAAACGGCCGGGGGACGACGGATACGCAGTATTTT
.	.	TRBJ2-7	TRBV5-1	CASSLTAYEQYF	TGCGCCAGCAGCCTGACAGCCTACGAGCAGTACTTC
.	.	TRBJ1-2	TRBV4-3	CASSQDIGGVLYGYTF	TGCGCCAGCAGCCAAGACATAGGAGGGGTTTTATATGGCTACACCTTC
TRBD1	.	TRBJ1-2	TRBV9	CASSVGTGGEVGYGYTF	TGTGCCAGCAGCGTGGGGACAGGGGGCGAGGTGGGCTATGGCTACACCTTC
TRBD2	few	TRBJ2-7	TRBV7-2	CASSSLAGGYEQYF	TGTGCCAGCAGCTCCCTAGCGGGGGGGTACGAGCAGTACTTC
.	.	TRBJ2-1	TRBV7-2	CASSLVGMGQFF	TGTGCCAGCAGCTTAGTCGGCATGGGGCAGTTCTTC
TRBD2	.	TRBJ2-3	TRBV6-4	CASSERGSTDTQYF	TGTGCCAGCAGCGAGCGGGGGAGCACAGATACGCAGTATTTT
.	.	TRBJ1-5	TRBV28	CASMAEPSNQPQHF	TGTGCCAGCATGGCAGAGCCTAGCAATCAGCCCCAGCATTTT
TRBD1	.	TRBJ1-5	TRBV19	CASSQGVINQPQHF	TGTGCCAGTAGTCAGGGGGTAATCAATCAGCCCCAGCATTTT
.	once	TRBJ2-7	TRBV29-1	CSVVRGTYEQYF	TGCAGCGTTGTTCGCGGGACTTACGAGCAGTACTTC
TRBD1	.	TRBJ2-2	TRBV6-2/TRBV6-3	CASSYIPRRQGTGELFF	TGTGCCAGCAGTTATATCCCAAGACGACAGGGGACCGGGGAGCTGTTTTTT
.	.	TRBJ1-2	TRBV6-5	CASSYSTNYGYTF	TGTGCCAGCAGTTACAGTACTAACTATGGCTACACCTTC